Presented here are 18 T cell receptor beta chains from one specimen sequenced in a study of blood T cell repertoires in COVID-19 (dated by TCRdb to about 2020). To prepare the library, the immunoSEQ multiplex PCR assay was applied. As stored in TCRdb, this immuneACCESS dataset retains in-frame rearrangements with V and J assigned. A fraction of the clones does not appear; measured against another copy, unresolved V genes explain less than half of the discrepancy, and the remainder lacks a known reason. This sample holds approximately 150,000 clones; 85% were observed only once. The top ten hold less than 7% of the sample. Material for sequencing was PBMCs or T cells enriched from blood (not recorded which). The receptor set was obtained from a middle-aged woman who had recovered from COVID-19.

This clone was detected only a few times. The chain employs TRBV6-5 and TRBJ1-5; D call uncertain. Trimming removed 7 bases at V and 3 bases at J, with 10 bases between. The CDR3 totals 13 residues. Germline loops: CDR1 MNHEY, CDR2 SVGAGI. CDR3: CASKEGSNQPQHF. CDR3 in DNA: TGTGCCAGCAAGGAGGGCTCCAATCAGCCCCAGCATTTT.

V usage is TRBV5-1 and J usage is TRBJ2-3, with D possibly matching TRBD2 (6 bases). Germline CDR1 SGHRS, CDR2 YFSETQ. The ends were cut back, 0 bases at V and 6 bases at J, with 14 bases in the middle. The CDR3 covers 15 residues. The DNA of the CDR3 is TGCGCCAGCAGCTTGGGGGACTCCGATCGGGATACGCAGTATTTT. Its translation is CASSLGDSDRDTQYF.

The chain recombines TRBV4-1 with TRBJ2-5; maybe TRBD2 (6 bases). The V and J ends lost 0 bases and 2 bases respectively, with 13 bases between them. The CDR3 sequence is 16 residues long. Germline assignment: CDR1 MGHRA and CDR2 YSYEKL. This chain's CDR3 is CASSQEGRRAQETQYF. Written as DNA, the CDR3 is TGCGCCAGCAGCCAAGAGGGGAGGAGGGCACAAGAGACCCAGTACTTC.

The CDR3 spells CASSFNGETQYF. DNA for the CDR3: TGCGCCAGCAGCTTTAACGGAGAGACCCAGTACTTC. The chain joins TRBV5-1 to TRBJ2-5, with D hard to call. The germline CDR1 and CDR2 sequences are SGHRS and YFSETQ. The V end lost 2 bases, the J end lost 4 bases, and 6 bases lay between the germline ends. The CDR3 totals 12 residues.

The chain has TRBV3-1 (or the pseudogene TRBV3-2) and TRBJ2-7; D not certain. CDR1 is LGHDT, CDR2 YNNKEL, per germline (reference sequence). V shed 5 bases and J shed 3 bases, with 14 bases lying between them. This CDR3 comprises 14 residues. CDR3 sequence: CASSSPDSYYEQYF. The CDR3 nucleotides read TGTGCCAGCAGCTCACCTGACTCCTACTACGAGCAGTACTTC.

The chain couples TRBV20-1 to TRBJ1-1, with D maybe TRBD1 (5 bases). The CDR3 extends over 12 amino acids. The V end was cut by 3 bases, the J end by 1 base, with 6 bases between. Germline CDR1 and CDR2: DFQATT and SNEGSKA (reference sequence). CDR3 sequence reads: CSASDRNTEAFF. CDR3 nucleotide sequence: TGCAGTGCTAGTGACAGGAACACTGAAGCTTTCTTT.

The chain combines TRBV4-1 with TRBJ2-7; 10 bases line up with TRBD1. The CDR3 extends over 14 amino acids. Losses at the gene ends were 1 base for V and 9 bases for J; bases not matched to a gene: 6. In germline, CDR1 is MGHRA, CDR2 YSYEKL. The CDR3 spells CASSQGGTGDLQYF. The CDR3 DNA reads TGCGCCAGCAGCCAAGGAGGGACAGGGGATTTGCAGTACTTC.

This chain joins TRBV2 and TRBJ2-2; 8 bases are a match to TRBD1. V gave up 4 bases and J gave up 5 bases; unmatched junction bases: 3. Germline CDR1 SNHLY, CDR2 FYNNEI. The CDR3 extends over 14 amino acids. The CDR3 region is CASSGQGWTGELFF. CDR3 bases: TGTGCCAGCAGTGGACAGGGGTGGACCGGGGAGCTGTTTTTT. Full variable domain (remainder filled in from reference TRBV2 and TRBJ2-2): EPEVTQTPSHQVTQMGQEVILRCVPISNHLYFYWYRQILGQKVEFLVSFYNNEISEKSEIFDDQFSVERPDGSNFTLKIRSTKLEDSAMYFCASSGQGWTGELFFGEGSRLTVL.

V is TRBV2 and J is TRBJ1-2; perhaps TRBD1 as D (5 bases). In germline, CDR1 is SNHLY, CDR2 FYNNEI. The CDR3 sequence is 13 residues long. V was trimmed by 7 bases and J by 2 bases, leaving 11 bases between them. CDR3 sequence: CASMYRGNYGYTF. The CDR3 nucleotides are TGTGCCAGCATGTATAGGGGAAACTATGGCTACACCTTC. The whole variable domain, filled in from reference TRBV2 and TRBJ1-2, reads EPEVTQTPSHQVTQMGQEVILRCVPISNHLYFYWYRQILGQKVEFLVSFYNNEISEKSEIFDDQFSVERPDGSNFTLKIRSTKLEDSAMYFCASMYRGNYGYTFGSGTRLTVV.

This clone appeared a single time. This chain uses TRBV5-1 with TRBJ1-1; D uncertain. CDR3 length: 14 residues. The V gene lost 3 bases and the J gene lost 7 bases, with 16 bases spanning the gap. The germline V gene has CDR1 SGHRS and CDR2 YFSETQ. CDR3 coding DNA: TGCGCCAGCAGCTGGGGTAGGGAGACGGGTGAAGCTTTCTTT. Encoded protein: CASSWGRETGEAFF.

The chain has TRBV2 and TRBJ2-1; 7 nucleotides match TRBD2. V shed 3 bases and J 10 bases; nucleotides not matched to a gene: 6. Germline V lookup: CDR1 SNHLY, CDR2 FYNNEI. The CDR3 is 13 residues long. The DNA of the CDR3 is TGTGCCAGCAGTGATGGCGGGAGCTTAGAGCAGTTCTTC. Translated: CASSDGGSLEQFF.

The CDR3 DNA follows: TGTGCCTGGAGCGCAGGGGATGGGACTGAAGCTTTCTTT. This sequence encodes CAWSAGDGTEAFF. The V gene is TRBV30, the J gene TRBJ1-1, with D maybe TRBD1 (6 bases). V was cut by 3 bases and J by 5 bases, with 13 bases left in between. There are 13 residues in the CDR3. CDR1 is GTSNPN, CDR2 SVGIG, per germline (reference sequence).

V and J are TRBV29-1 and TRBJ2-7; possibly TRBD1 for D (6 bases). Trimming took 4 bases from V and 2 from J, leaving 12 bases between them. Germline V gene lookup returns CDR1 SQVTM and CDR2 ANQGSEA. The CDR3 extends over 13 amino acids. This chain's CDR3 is CSVAVTGAYEQYF. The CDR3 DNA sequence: TGCAGCGTTGCGGTGACAGGAGCCTACGAGCAGTACTTC.

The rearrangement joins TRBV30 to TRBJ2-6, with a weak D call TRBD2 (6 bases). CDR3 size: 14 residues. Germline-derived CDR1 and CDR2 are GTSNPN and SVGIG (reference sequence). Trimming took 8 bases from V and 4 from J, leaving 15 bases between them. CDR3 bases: TGTGCCCGAGGTGCGGGGTCCGGGGCCAACGTCCTGACTTTC. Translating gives CARGAGSGANVLTF.

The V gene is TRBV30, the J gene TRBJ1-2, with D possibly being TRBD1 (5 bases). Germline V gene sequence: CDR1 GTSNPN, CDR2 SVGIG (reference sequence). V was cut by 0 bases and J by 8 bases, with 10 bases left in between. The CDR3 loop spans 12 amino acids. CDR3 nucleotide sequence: TGTGCCTGGAGTGTTGGACAAAGGGGCTACACCTTC. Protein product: CAWSVGQRGYTF.

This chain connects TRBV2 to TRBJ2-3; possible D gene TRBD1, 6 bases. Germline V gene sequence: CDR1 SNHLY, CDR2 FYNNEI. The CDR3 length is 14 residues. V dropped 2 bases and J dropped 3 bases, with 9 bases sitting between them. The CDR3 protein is CASSEYRATDTQYF. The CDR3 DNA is TGTGCCAGCAGTGAATACAGGGCTACAGATACGCAGTATTTT.

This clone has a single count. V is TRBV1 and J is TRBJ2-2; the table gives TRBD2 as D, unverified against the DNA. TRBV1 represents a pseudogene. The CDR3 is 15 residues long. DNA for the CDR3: TGCACCAGCAGCCAACAGCGGGAGTACACCGGGGAGCTGTTTTTT. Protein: CTSSQQREYTGELFF.

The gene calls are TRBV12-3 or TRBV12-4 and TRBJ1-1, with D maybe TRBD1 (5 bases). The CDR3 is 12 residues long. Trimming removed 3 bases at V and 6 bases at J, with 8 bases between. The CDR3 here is CASSFGGAEAFF. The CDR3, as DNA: TGTGCCAGCAGTTTTGGGGGGGCTGAAGCTTTCTTT.